This T cell receptor beta chain was found in a study of OX40 agonist ivuxolimab in advanced cancers. Study summary: Patients receiving dose escalation had hepatocellular carcinoma, melanoma, renal cell or head and neck cancer. Of the participants, approximately 38% had some prior anti-PD-1, anti-PD-L1 or anti-CTLA-4 therapy, which was allowed. The study, taken as a whole, reports: Blood T cells, both CD4+ and CD8+, expanded clonally by week 6 at 0.1 to 3.0 mg/kg.

Measured with immunoSEQ multiplex PCR; TCRdb has only the in-frame clones, and not every one. The profile shows 65,000 to 95,000 clones, roughly 94% of them singletons. The CDR3 totals 13 residues. Germline V gene sequence: CDR1 SGHAT, CDR2 FQNNGV. V was cut by 2 bases and J by 2 bases, with 7 bases left in between. As to this clone: Its matching antigen is unknown.

This chain links TRBV11-2 with TRBJ2-7; D is unclear. The clonotype originates from an adult with an advanced solid tumor such as melanoma, head and neck, liver or kidney cancer. The sequencing used CD4+ or CD8+ T cells sorted from blood, collected in a trial of the OX40 agonist ivuxolimab. DNA for the CDR3: TGTGCCAGCAGCTTATGGACGGCCTACGAGCAGTACTTC. This translates into CASSLWTAYEQYF.